The 25 T cell receptor beta chains below come from one sample, sequenced in a study of T cells in Graves' hyperthyroidism and ophthalmopathy. From RNA transcripts, TCR beta CDR3 regions were amplified. The HTBI set primed first-round TCR CDR3 RT-PCR. TCRdb re-analysed the multiplex PCR reads in MiXCR, keeping a single row per CDR3 protein. The sample contains roughly 300,000 distinct CDR3 sequences, roughly 21% of which appear only once. The sequenced sample was blood. The receptor source for this set is a woman aged 45 to 65 with Graves' hyperthyroidism.

This clonotype was seen ten or more times. The chain has TRBV20-1 and TRBJ1-1, with a tentative D call TRBD1 (6 bases). Germline CDR1 is DFQATT and CDR2 is SNEGSKA (reference sequence). The CDR3 length is 14 residues. The V end was cut by 3 bases, the J end by 6 bases, with 17 bases between. CDR3 residues: CSARVSAGVSEAFF. Written as DNA, the CDR3 is TGCAGTGCTAGGGTTTCGGCAGGGGTCTCTGAAGCTTTCTTT.

This clonotype was observed at least ten times. V usage is TRBV30 and J usage is TRBJ2-5; D ambiguous. There are 12 residues in the CDR3. CDR1 GTSNPN and CDR2 SVGIG come from the germline V gene (reference sequence). The CDR3 here is CAHARPGETQYF. In nucleotides, the CDR3 is TGTGCTCATGCACGGCCTGGTGAAACCCAGTACTTC.

This clonotype appeared a few times. The chain employs TRBV7-2 and TRBJ1-4; D uncertain. This CDR3 contains 15 residues. CDR1 SGHTA and CDR2 FQGNSA come from the germline V gene. V lost 1 base and J lost 4, with 10 bases in between. This CDR3 reads CASSLGAGLNEKLFF. Here the CDR3 DNA reads TGTGCCAGCAGCTTAGGGGCAGGACTTAATGAAAAACTGTTTTTT.

As for this clonotype: A much bigger clone sits one base away, suggesting this may be a read error. J is TRBJ2-5 and V is TRBV7-9, with TRBD2 identical over 7 bases. The CDR3 length is 14 residues. CDR1 is SEHNR and CDR2 is FQNEAQ in the germline V gene (reference sequence). The CDR3 bases are TGTGCCAGCAGCCGACTAGCCAACCAAGGGACCCAGTACTTC. It codes for CASSRLANQGTQYF.

The chain joins TRBV12-3 or TRBV12-4 to TRBJ1-2; 7 bases map to TRBD1. Trimming at V came to 0 bases and at J to 4 bases, leaving 5 bases not matched to a gene. The CDR3 totals 15 residues. Here the CDR3 DNA reads TGTGCCAGCAGTTTAGCGCAGGACAGGCGCTATGGCTACACCTTC. Its protein is CASSLAQDRRYGYTF.

The CDR3 DNA sequence: TGTGCCAGCAGCCCGGGAGGGAGATTGAGCAATGAGCAGTTCTTC. It codes for CASSPGGRLSNEQFF. The V and J genes are TRBV14 and TRBJ2-1; 8 bases fit TRBD2. From germline, CDR1 is SGHDN and CDR2 FVKESK. This CDR3 contains 15 residues. J was trimmed by 6 bases and V by 4 bases; bases with no gene match: 8.

This clonotype was seen many times. The J gene is TRBJ2-7, the V gene TRBV6-1, with a weak D call TRBD1 (6 bases). CDR1 and CDR2 (germline): MNHNS, SASEGT. CDR3 length: 14 amino acids. V lost 3 bases and J 3 bases, leaving 12 bases between the germline ends. CDR3 bases: TGTGCCAGCAGTGATTGGACAGCCGGCTACGAGCAGTACTTC. Its protein is CASSDWTAGYEQYF.

This clonotype appeared many times. CDR3 sequence reads: CASSPSIARSYNEQFF. CDR3 DNA sequence: TGTGCCAGCAGCCCATCAATAGCACGGTCCTACAATGAGCAGTTCTTC. The chain links TRBV3-1 to TRBJ2-1; no clear D gene. The length of the CDR3 is 16 residues. Germline lookup yields CDR1 LGHDT and CDR2 YNNKEL (reference sequence). V lost 4 bases and J 1 base, leaving 14 bases between the germline ends.

This clonotype was counted a few times. The genes are TRBV19 and TRBJ1-1, with TRBD1 identical over 7 bases. This CDR3 region has 13 residues. Germline CDR1 and CDR2: LNHDA and SQIVND (reference sequence). Germline trimming cut 3 bases from V and 5 bases from J; bases unmatched to any gene: 3. CDR3 protein: CASSITGATEAFF. CDR3 coding DNA: TGTGCCAGTAGTATTACAGGGGCGACTGAAGCTTTCTTT.

This CDR3 reads CASATGTGVYNEQFF. The DNA of the CDR3 is TGTGCTAGTGCAACCGGGACAGGGGTTTACAATGAGCAGTTCTTC. V usage is TRBV12-5 and J usage is TRBJ2-1, with TRBD1 matching over 10 bases. This CDR3 region has 15 residues. Per the germline V gene, CDR1 is LGHNT and CDR2 is FRNRAP. V was pared by 7 bases and J by 4 bases, with 7 bases of the junction left unmatched.

This clonotype was detected ten times or more. V gene TRBV10-1 combines with J gene TRBJ2-3, with D hard to call. CDR1 and CDR2 (germline): WNHNN, SYGVQD (reference sequence). The CDR3 is made up of 14 amino acids. With 4 bases removed from V and 8 bases from J, the gap between germline ends came to 16 bases. CDR3 amino acids: CASSALGFSGTQYF. The CDR3 nucleotides are TGCGCCAGCAGTGCCCTAGGGTTTTCGGGTACGCAGTATTTT.

This clonotype has just a few counts. The rearrangement joins TRBV30 to TRBJ1-3; D not certain. V lost 5 bases, J lost 0 bases, and 8 bases lay in between. CDR1 and CDR2 from the germline V gene are GTSNPN and SVGIG (reference sequence). CDR3 size: 13 residues. The CDR3 DNA follows: TGTGCCTGGGACCGCTACTCTGGAAACACCATATATTTT. It specifies CAWDRYSGNTIYF.

CDR3 coding DNA: TGCAGTGCTAGAGAAGTTCCTCTGAGGACAGGGAGCTGCGAGCAGTACTTC. It codes for CSAREVPLRTGSCEQYF. This chain uses TRBV20-1 with TRBJ2-7, with TRBD1 matching over 8 bases. CDR1 is DFQATT, CDR2 SNEGSKA, per germline (reference sequence). V gave up 0 bases and J gave up 6 bases; unmatched junction bases: 16. The CDR3 is made up of 17 amino acids.

This clonotype was recorded a few times. The chain combines TRBV28 with TRBJ1-2; 7 bases align to TRBD1. CDR3 length: 12 amino acids. Germline CDR1 reads MDHEN; CDR2 reads SYDVKM. V lost 5 bases to trimming and J lost 11 bases; unmatched junction nucleotides: 8. The CDR3 reads CASSLTGRFYTF. The CDR3 coding sequence is TGTGCCAGCAGTCTGACAGGGCGATTTTACACCTTC.

This clonotype showed up just a few times. This chain connects TRBV6-1 to TRBJ1-6, with D uncertain. Per germline, CDR1 MNHNS and CDR2 SASEGT. The V end was cut by 2 bases, the J end by 14 bases, with 22 bases between. This CDR3 is built from 16 residues. The CDR3 protein is CASSENAGRKSSSLHF. DNA for the CDR3: TGTGCCAGCAGTGAAAACGCGGGCAGGAAATCTTCTTCCCTCCACTTT.

The chain is built from TRBV6-1 and TRBJ1-5; D is unclear. Trimming took off 7 bases at V and 4 bases at J, with 11 bases between the two ends. The germline V gene has CDR1 MNHNS and CDR2 SASEGT. The CDR3 length is 13 residues. CDR3: CASTAGGNQPQHF. DNA for the CDR3: TGTGCCAGCACCGCGGGAGGGAATCAGCCCCAGCATTTT.

In this sample, this clonotype turned up many times. V usage is TRBV20-1 and J usage is TRBJ1-6, with D perhaps TRBD1 (5 bases). There are 16 residues in the CDR3. Germline V gives CDR1 DFQATT, CDR2 SNEGSKA (reference sequence). V lost 2 bases, J lost 9 bases, and 20 bases lay in between. The CDR3 region is CSARPPYWGSGSPLHF. The CDR3 bases are TGCAGTGCTAGACCTCCCTATTGGGGGTCAGGTTCACCCCTCCACTTT.

V and J are TRBV4-1 and TRBJ2-1, with a tentative D call TRBD2 (5 bases). There are 17 residues in the CDR3. CDR1 and CDR2 (germline): MGHRA, YSYEKL. V was shortened by 3 bases and J by 3 bases, with 18 bases between the two germline ends. For the CDR3, the DNA is TGCGCCAGCAGCCAGCTCCGGGCCCAGCGGCTCTACAATGAGCAGTTCTTC. Translation gives CASSQLRAQRLYNEQFF.

This clonotype was seen many times. V is TRBV7-9 and J is TRBJ2-7; D is unclear. Trimming stripped 2 bases from V and 6 bases from J, with 8 bases between. This CDR3 comprises 12 residues. CDR1 is SEHNR and CDR2 is FQNEAQ in the germline V gene (reference sequence). The CDR3 nucleotides are TGTGCCAGCAGCTTAAATATAGGCGAGCAGTACTTC. This sequence encodes CASSLNIGEQYF.

This clonotype was observed at least ten times. V and J are TRBV20-1 and TRBJ1-5; TRBD1 matches 7 bases. The germline V gene has CDR1 DFQATT and CDR2 SNEGSKA (reference sequence). Trimming cost V 6 bases and J 0 bases; bases outside gene matches: 17. The length of the CDR3 is 18 residues. The CDR3 is CSALVGVRTGDSNQPQHF. The CDR3 DNA is TGCAGTGCCCTGGTGGGTGTTCGTACAGGGGATAGCAATCAGCCCCAGCATTTT.

This clonotype was observed many times. The rearrangement links TRBV20-1 to TRBJ2-7; 8 bases are a match to TRBD2. This CDR3 region has 15 residues. V dropped 1 base and J dropped 12; count of bases not matched to a gene: 17. Looked up from germline, CDR1 is DFQATT and CDR2 is SNEGSKA (reference sequence). In nucleotides, the CDR3 is TGCAGTGCTAGAGGGGGGGGTGTTAGTTCTGCGGGAGGGTACTTC. The encoded protein is CSARGGGVSSAGGYF.

This clonotype has more than one count but fewer than ten. This sequence joins TRBV20-1 and TRBJ1-3; 10 nucleotides agree with TRBD1. This CDR3 region has 16 residues. V dropped 3 bases and J dropped 3; count of bases not matched to a gene: 8. The V gene's germline CDR1 is DFQATT and CDR2 SNEGSKA (reference sequence). DNA for the CDR3: TGCAGTGCTAGTCCTCAGGGACAGGGGTTTGGAAACACCATATATTTT. This codes for CSASPQGQGFGNTIYF.

This clonotype was counted between two and nine times. The chain has TRBV19 and TRBJ1-5, with 9 bases matching TRBD1. This CDR3 contains 18 residues. The V segment lost 7 bases and the J segment 0 bases; nucleotides outside the gene matches: 13. Germline-derived CDR1 and CDR2 are LNHDA and SQIVND (reference sequence). This chain's CDR3 is CASTSLDRGPYSNQPQHF. The CDR3 nucleotides read TGTGCCAGTACCTCACTGGACAGGGGCCCATATAGCAATCAGCCCCAGCATTTT. Full variable domain (rest looked up from reference TRBV19 and TRBJ1-5): DGGITQSPKYLFRKEGQNVTLSCEQNLNHDAMYWYRQDPGQGLRLIYYSQIVNDFQKGDIAEGYSVSREKKESFPLTVTSAQKNPTAFYLCASTSLDRGPYSNQPQHFGDGTRLSIL.

The chain recombines TRBV7-2 with TRBJ1-1, with TRBD1 identical over 8 bases. The CDR3 runs 14 residues. Per the germline V gene, CDR1 is SGHTA and CDR2 is FQGNSA. Unmatched junction bases numbered 12, after V lost 4 bases and J lost 11 bases. The CDR3 DNA reads TGTGCCAGCAGCTCGAAAACACAGGGGGTCTGGGCTTTCTTT. This sequence encodes CASSSKTQGVWAFF.

This clonotype was seen at least ten times. V is TRBV11-3 and J is TRBJ2-3; 10 nucleotides agree with TRBD1. The V segment lost 5 bases and the J segment 2 bases; nucleotides outside the gene matches: 10. CDR1 is SGHNT and CDR2 is YENEEA in the germline V gene. The CDR3 contains 17 residues. In DNA, the CDR3 is TGTGCCAGCAGCACGTATTATGACAGGGGGCTCACAGATACGCAGTATTTT. It yields the protein CASSTYYDRGLTDTQYF.